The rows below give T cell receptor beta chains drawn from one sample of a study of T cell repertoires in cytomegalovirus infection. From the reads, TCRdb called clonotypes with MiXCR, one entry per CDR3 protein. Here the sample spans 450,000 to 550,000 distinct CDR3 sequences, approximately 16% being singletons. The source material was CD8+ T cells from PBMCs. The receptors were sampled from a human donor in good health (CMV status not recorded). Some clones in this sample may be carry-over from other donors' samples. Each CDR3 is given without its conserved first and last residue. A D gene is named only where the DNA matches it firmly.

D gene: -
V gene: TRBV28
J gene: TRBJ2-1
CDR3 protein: ATYRNEQF

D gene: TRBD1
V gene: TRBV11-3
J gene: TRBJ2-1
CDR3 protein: ASSASGDRAPHNEQF

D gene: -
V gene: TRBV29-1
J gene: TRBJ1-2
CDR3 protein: SVEDYDASGEFGYGYT

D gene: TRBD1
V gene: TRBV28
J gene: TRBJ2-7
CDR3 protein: ASSLRQGAEQY

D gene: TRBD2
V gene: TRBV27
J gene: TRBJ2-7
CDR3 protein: ASSPGGAQLSYEQY

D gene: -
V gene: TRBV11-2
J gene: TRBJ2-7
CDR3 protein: ASSVYVEGNEQY

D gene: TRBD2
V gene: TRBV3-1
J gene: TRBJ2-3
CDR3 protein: ASRTSARTDTQY

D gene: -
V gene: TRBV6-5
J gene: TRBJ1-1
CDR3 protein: ANSPRGNTEAF

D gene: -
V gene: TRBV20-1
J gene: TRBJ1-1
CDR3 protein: SASMTGFNTEAF

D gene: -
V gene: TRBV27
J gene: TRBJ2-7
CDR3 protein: ASSFRAGDSYEQY

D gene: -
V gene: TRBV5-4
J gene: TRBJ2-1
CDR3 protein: ASSLDGGYHNEQF

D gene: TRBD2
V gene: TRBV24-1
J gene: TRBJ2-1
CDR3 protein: ATSDYTGGNEQF

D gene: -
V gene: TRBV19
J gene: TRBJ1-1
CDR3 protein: ASSTGKEINTEAF

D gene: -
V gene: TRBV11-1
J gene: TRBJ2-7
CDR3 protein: ASRSRGAGEQY

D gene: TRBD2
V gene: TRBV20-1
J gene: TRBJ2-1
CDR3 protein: SARDGSLAGLGILEDEQF

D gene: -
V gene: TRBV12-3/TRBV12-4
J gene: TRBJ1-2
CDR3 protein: ASSLHTGTLSKGYT

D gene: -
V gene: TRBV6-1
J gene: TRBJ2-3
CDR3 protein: ASSEPLADTQY

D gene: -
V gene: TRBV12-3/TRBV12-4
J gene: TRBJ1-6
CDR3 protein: ASRPRGSPLH

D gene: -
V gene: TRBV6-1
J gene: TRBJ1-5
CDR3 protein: ASSGNREGNQPQH

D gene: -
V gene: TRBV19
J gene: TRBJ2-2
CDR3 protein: ASSMAGIGELF

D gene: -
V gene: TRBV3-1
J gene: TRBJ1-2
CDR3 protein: ASSQPRTRGHT

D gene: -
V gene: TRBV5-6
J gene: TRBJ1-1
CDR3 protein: ASIPPERTNEAF

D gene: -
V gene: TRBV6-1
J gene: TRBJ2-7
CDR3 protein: ASRAPLTGIIDYEQY

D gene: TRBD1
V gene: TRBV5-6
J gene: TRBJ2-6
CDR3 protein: ASSWDSYLSGANVLT

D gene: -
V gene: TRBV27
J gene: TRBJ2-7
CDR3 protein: ASSLSRTEITYEQY

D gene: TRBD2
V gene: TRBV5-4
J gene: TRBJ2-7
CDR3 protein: ASSQGTSVPYEQY

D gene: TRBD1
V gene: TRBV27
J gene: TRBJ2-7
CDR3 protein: ASSFQLPTGGGDEQY

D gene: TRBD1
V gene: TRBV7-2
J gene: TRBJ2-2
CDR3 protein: ASSLMDRGYTGELF

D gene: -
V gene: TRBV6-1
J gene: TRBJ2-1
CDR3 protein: ASSPRPENPYNEQF

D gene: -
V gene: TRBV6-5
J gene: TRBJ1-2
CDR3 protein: ASSETGKYGYT

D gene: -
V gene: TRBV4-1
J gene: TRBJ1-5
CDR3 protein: ASSPSLDNQPQH

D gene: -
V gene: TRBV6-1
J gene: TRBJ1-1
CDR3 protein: ASSDAGGNTEAF

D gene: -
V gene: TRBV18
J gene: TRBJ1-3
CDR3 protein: ASSNGLTGNTIY

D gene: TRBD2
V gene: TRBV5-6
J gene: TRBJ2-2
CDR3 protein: ASSLNVLAGGNTGELF

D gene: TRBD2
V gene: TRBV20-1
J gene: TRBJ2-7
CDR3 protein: SAKEPTPTTLAGTYEQY

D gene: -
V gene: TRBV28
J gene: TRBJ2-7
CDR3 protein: ASSSPDKRISYEQY

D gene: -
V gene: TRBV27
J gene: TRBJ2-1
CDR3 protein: ASSPTLGQGNEQF

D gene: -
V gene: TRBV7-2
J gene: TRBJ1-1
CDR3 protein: ASSLEHSGQTEAF

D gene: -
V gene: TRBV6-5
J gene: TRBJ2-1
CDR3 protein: ASSYSEGVNEQF

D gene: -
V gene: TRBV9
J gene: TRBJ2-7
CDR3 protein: ASSSKGEQY

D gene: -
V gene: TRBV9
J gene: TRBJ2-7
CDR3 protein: ASSRLGTESYEQY

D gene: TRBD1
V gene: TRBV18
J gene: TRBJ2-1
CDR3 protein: ASSPRTRQGVNEQF

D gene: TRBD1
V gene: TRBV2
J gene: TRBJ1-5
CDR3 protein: ASNGDRNQPQH

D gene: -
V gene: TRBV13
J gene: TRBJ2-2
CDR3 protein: ASSLGRGAVTGELF